The table lists the clone carrying this T cell receptor (beta chain) with a few counts. Its matching antigen is unknown. The use of a sample-barcoded 5' primer and a J-beta primer mix characterized a second PCR of roughly 6 to 11 cycles. TCRdb recomputed calls from the 5' RACE reads with MiXCR, one row per CDR3 protein. Here the sample spans roughly 570,000 distinct CDR3 sequences, 27% being singletons. This sample was included in a study of blood T cells in healthy people across ages. Study context: Template switching recovered approximately one barcoded beta molecule for every two T cells.

Overall study results and limits: PBMCs were not sorted, which prevented a conclusive comparison of naive versus antigen-experienced cells.

Donors were systemically healthy Caucasian individuals from Russia aged 6 to 90 years. The source is a woman in her 70s in good health. Sequenced input: blood.

CDR3 region: CASSLTSKLFF. The CDR3 DNA is TGTGCCAGCAGCTTAACCTCAAAACTGTTTTTT. This chain joins TRBV7-8 and TRBJ1-4; D not resolved. There are 11 residues in the CDR3. From germline, CDR1 is SGHVS and CDR2 FQNEAQ. V gave up 2 bases and J gave up 10 bases, with 5 bases separating them. Filled out from reference TRBV7-8 and TRBJ1-4, the complete variable domain reads GAGVSQSPRYKVAKRGQDVALRCDPISGHVSLFWYQQALGQGPEFLTYFQNEAQLDKSGLPSDRFFAERPEGSVSTLKIQRTQQEDSAVYLCASSLTSKLFFGSGTQLSVL.